This T cell receptor (beta chain) was identified in a study of T cell repertoires in cytomegalovirus infection. Looking at the study overall: Public TCR beta signatures were indicative of both CMV infection and a matching HLA type.

In this sample, this clonotype turned up many times. The antigen remains unidentified. TCRdb passed the reads through MiXCR, listing each CDR3 protein once. The table includes 200,000 to 300,000 distinct CDR3 sequences, approximately 10% detected once. Study-wide findings and caveats: HLA-C-restricted CMV-specific TCR beta clonotypes were dominant in the ex vivo response. Cumulative public TCR beta family frequency identified CMV carriers with the relevant HLA.

Trimming took off 3 bases at V and 0 bases at J, with 14 bases between the two ends. The CDR3 is 16 residues long. In germline, CDR1 is SGHAT, CDR2 FQNNGV. The chain recombines TRBV11-2 with TRBJ1-2; D possibly corresponds to TRBD1 (5 bases). This TCR derives from a human donor in good health (CMV status not recorded). Some clones in this sample may be carry-over from other donors' samples. The sequenced material came from PBMCs. The CDR3 protein is CASSFPGGGANYGYTF. DNA for the CDR3: TGTGCCAGCAGCTTTCCCGGGGGAGGAGCTAACTATGGCTACACCTTC.